These T cell receptor beta chains were read from a single sample in a study of T cells in Graves' hyperthyroidism and ophthalmopathy. A single record per CDR3 protein comes from TCRdb applying MiXCR to the multiplex PCR reads. This repertoire shows around 270,000 distinct CDR3 sequences, about 19% found once; its top ten account for 35% to 45%. Sequenced material: blood. The receptor set was obtained from a man aged 50 or older with Graves' ophthalmopathy. Both conserved end residues are part of each CDR3. The D gene is left open where the match is weak. A clone size is listed for some rows: how often the clone was seen (once, few, many), or a class if it is expanded.

cdr3_aa cdr3_nt clone_size d_call j_call v_call
CASSLGRLQETQYF TGTGCCAGCAGCCTCGGCAGGTTGCAAGAGACCCAGTACTTC many . TRBJ2-5 TRBV2
CASSLAGGPLHEQFF TGTGCCAGCAGTTTGGCGGGAGGGCCTCTCCATGAGCAGTTCTTC few TRBD2 TRBJ2-1 TRBV28
CASSFSSAAGYTF TGTGCCAGCAGCTTCTCGTCGGCAGCTGGCTACACCTTC . . TRBJ1-2 TRBV11-2
CSVTTIGETQYF TGCAGTGTCACAACGATCGGGGAGACCCAGTACTTC many . TRBJ2-5 TRBV20-1
CASSPDASGRWSDTQYF TGCGCCAGCAGCCCGGATGCTAGCGGGAGGTGGTCAGATACGCAGTATTTT many TRBD2 TRBJ2-3 TRBV5-1
CATSTWEPTNEKLFF TGTGCCACCAGCACCTGGGAACCAACTAATGAAAAACTGTTTTTT many . TRBJ1-4 TRBV15
CASSILADNEQFF TGTGCCAGCAGCATACTAGCGGACAATGAGCAGTTCTTC . TRBD2 TRBJ2-1 TRBV5-4
CASSSHEGRLYGYTF TGTGCCAGCAGTTCACACGAGGGGCGTCTCTATGGCTACACCTTC few . TRBJ1-2 TRBV27
CASSLGQPSGTRFF TGTGCCAGCAGTTTGGGGCAGCCGAGCGGGACCCGGTTCTTC . TRBD2 TRBJ2-1 TRBV28
CASSLGTVGQPQHF TGTGCCAGCAGCTTAGGGACAGTGGGGCAGCCCCAGCATTTT . . TRBJ1-5 TRBV7-9